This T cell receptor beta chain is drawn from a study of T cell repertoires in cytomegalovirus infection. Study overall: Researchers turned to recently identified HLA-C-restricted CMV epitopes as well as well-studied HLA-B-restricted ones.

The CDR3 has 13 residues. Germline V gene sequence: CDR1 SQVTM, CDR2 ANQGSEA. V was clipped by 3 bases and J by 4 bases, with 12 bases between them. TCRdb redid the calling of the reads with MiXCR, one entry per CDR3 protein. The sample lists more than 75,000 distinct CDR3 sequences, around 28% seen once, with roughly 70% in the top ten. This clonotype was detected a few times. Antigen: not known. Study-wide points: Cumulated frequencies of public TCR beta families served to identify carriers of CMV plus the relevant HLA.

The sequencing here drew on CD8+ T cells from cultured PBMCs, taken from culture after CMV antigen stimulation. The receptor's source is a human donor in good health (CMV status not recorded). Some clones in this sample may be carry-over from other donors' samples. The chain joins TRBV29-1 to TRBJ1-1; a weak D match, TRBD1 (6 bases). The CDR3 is CSVEGGSVTEAFF. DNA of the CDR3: TGCAGCGTTGAGGGGGGCTCGGTCACTGAAGCTTTCTTT.